The text below deals with one TCR beta chain. This sample is drawn from a study of cytomegalovirus exposure and HLA in healthy donors. Researchers ran the PCR with 60 Vbeta and 13 Jbeta primers. Profiling relied on immunoSEQ multiplex PCR, and the TCRdb table lists in-frame clones only, not all of them. This table lists 170,000 or so clones. Sequenced: PBMCs. The receptor comes from a young man in good health and CMV-seronegative.

CDR3 residues: CASSADRGPPYEQYF. CDR3 nucleotide sequence: TGTGCCAGCAGCGCCGACAGGGGGCCTCCCTACGAGCAGTACTTC. J is TRBJ2-7 and V is TRBV7-2, with 10 bases aligning to TRBD1. The CDR3 runs to 15 residues. The germline CDR1 and CDR2 sequences are SGHTA and FQGNSA. V was clipped by 5 bases and J by 2 bases; unmatched bases: 6. Supplemented by reference TRBV7-2 and TRBJ2-7, the full variable domain reads GAGVSQSPSNKVTEKGKDVELRCDPISGHTALYWYRQSLGQGLEFLIYFQGNSAPDKSGLPSDRFSAERTGGSVSTLTIQRTQQEDSAVYLCASSADRGPPYEQYFGPGTRLTVT.